This T cell receptor beta chain comes out of a study of blood T cell repertoires in COVID-19. Study overall: Specimens from acute and convalescent COVID-19 originated in the United States, Italy and Spain. T cells, B-cell-depleted T cells, or PBMCs provided the cDNA or gDNA that served as material.

As originally analysed: Estimated nucleated cell counts came from reference gene primer amplification. Profiling relied on immunoSEQ multiplex PCR, and the TCRdb table lists in-frame clones only, not all of them. That table gives V, J and clone size, and the DNA gave D and trimming. Of tens of thousands of clones in the sample, around 87% were seen once. The CDR3 runs to 12 residues. V lost 0 bases to trimming and J lost 5 bases, with 6 bases between them. In germline, CDR1 is GTSNPN, CDR2 SVGIG (reference sequence). The genes are TRBV30 and TRBJ2-3; D is possibly TRBD1 (5 bases). Source material: peripheral blood. This receptor was identified in an elderly woman with acute or convalescent COVID-19. CDR3 nucleotides: TGTGCCTGGAGTGTAAGGGGAGATACGCAGTATTTT. This gives the protein CAWSVRGDTQYF.